The rows below give T cell receptor beta chains drawn from one sample of a study of CD4+ T cells in melanoma. Clones were read by immunoSEQ multiplex PCR, and TCRdb kept only the in-frame ones, dropping some. The sample lists around 12,000 clones; roughly two thirds were seen once. The sample taken for sequencing was cells from a culture (not recorded whether cultured in vitro). These receptors were taken from a human donor with melanoma. CDR3s include the opening cysteine and the closing phenylalanine or tryptophan. The order of the fields is V gene, D gene, J gene, clone size, CDR3 DNA, CDR3 protein. The D gene is left open where the match is weak. Expanded clones get a size class; other rows say once, few or many, or leave the size out.

V gene: TRBV28; D gene: TRBD2; J gene: TRBJ2-3; clone size: NA; CDR3 DNA: TGTGCCAGCAGTTTAAAGCGGGGGAGCACAGATACGCAGTATTTT; CDR3 protein: CASSLKRGSTDTQYF
V gene: TRBV21-1; D gene: NA; J gene: TRBJ2-1; clone size: few; CDR3 DNA: TGTGCCAGCAGCAAAGGGAGCGGGGTCAATGAGCAGTTCTTC; CDR3 protein: CASSKGSGVNEQFF
V gene: TRBV7-9; D gene: NA; J gene: TRBJ1-2; clone size: NA; CDR3 DNA: TGTGCCAGCAGCTTAGCCGGCACTGATTCCTATGGCTACACCTTC; CDR3 protein: CASSLAGTDSYGYTF
V gene: TRBV30; D gene: TRBD1; J gene: TRBJ1-4; clone size: NA; CDR3 DNA: TGTGCCTGGAGTGTACACAGGGGTCTTAATGAAAAACTGTTTTTT; CDR3 protein: CAWSVHRGLNEKLFF
V gene: TRBV7-3; D gene: NA; J gene: TRBJ2-3; clone size: once; CDR3 DNA: TGTGCCAGCAGCTTAATGGACACAGATACGCAGTATTTT; CDR3 protein: CASSLMDTDTQYF
V gene: TRBV27; D gene: NA; J gene: TRBJ1-6; clone size: NA; CDR3 DNA: TGTGCCAGCAGAACAGCTGATTCACCCCTCCACTTT; CDR3 protein: CASRTADSPLHF
V gene: TRBV7-9; D gene: NA; J gene: TRBJ1-6; clone size: few; CDR3 DNA: TGTGCCAGCAGCAGGACAGACGTGGATTCACCCCTCCACTTT; CDR3 protein: CASSRTDVDSPLHF
V gene: TRBV15; D gene: TRBD1; J gene: TRBJ1-3; clone size: NA; CDR3 DNA: TGTGCCACCAGCAGGGGACAGGGTGCAGGAAACACCATATATTTT; CDR3 protein: CATSRGQGAGNTIYF